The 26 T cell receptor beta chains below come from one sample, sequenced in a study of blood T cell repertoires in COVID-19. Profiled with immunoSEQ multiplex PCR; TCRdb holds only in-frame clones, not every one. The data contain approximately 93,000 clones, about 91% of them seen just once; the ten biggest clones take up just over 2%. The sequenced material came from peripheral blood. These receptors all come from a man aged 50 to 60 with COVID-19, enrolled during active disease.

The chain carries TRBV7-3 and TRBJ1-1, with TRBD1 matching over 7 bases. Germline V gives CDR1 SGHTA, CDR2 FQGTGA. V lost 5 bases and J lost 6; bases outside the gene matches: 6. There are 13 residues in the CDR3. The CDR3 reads CASSRTGQSEAFF. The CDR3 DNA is TGTGCCAGCAGCAGAACGGGACAGTCTGAAGCTTTCTTT.

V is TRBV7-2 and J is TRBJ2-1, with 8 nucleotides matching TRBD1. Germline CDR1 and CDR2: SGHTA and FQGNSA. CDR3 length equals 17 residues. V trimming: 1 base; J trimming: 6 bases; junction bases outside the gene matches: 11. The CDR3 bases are TGTGCCAGCAGCTTAGGTAAAAGGACAGGGTTTATCAATGAGCAGTTCTTC. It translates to CASSLGKRTGFINEQFF.

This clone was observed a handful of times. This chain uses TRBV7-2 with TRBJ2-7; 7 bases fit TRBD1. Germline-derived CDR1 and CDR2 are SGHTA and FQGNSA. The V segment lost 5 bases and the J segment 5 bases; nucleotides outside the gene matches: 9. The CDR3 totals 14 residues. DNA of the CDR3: TGTGCCAGCAGCCCTCAGACAGGGTTGGACGAGCAGTACTTC. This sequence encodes CASSPQTGLDEQYF.

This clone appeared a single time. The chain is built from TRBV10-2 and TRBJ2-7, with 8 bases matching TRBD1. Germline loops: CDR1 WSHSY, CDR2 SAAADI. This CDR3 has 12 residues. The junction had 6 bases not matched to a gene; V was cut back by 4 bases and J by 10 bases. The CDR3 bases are TGCGCCAGCAGTGTCGACAGGGGTTTTCAGTACTTC. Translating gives CASSVDRGFQYF.

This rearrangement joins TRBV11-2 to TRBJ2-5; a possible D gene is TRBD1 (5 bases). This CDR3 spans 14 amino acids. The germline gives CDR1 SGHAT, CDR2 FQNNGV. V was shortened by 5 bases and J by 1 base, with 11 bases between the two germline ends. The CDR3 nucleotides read TGTGCCAGCAGCGGACACTGGGGCCAAGAGACCCAGTACTTC. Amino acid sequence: CASSGHWGQETQYF.

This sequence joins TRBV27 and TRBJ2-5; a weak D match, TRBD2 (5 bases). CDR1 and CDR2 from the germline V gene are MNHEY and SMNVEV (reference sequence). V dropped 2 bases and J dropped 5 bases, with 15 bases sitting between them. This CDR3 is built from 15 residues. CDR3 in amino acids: CASSLTVGAGETQYF. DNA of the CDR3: TGTGCCAGCAGTTTAACTGTGGGAGCCGGGGAGACCCAGTACTTC.

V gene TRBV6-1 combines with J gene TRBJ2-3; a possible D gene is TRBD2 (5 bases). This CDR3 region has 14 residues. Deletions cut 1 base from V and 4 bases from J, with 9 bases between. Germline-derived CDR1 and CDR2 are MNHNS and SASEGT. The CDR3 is CASSEGSSPDTQYF. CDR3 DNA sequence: TGTGCCAGCAGTGAAGGGTCTAGCCCAGATACGCAGTATTTT.

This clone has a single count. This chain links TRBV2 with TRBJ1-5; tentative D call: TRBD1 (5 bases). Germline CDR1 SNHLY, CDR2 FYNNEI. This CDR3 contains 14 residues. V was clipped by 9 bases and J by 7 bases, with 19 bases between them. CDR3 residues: CASFGALSRQPQHF. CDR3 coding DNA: TGTGCCAGTTTTGGGGCACTCTCCCGCCAGCCCCAGCATTTT.

The CDR3 here is CASSLGGVTDTQYF. The CDR3 bases are TGTGCCAGCAGCTTGGGGGGAGTCACAGATACGCAGTATTTT. The V and J genes are TRBV5-6 and TRBJ2-3, with D maybe TRBD2 (5 bases). This CDR3 contains 14 residues. Germline CDR1 reads SGHDT; CDR2 reads YYEEEE. V was pared by 0 bases and J by 2 bases, with 7 bases between.

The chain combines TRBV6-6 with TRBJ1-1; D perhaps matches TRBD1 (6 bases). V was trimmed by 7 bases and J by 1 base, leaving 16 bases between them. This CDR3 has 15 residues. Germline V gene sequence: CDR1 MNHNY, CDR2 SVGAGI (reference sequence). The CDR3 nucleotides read TGTGCCAGCACCAACCGGGACAAAGGGAACACTGAAGCTTTCTTT. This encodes CASTNRDKGNTEAFF.

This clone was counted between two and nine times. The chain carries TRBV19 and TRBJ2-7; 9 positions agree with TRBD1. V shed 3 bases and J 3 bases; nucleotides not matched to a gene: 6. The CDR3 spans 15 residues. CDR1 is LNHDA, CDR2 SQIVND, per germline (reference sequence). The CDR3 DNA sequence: TGTGCCAGTAGTATCCTTGGGACAGGGAACTACGAGCAGTACTTC. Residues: CASSILGTGNYEQYF. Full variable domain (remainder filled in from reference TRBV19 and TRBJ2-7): DGGITQSPKYLFRKEGQNVTLSCEQNLNHDAMYWYRQDPGQGLRLIYYSQIVNDFQKGDIAEGYSVSREKKESFPLTVTSAQKNPTAFYLCASSILGTGNYEQYFGPGTRLTVT.

The CDR3 reads CASSQVIGGGEGSEAFF. The CDR3 bases are TGTGCCAGCAGCCAAGTAATAGGGGGCGGGGAAGGGTCGGAAGCTTTCTTT. The chain joins TRBV4-2 to TRBJ1-1; 7 positions match TRBD1. The CDR3 consists of 17 residues. After removal of 1 base from V and 8 bases from J, the junction contained 16 bases not matched to a gene. The germline V gene encodes CDR1 LGHNA and CDR2 YNFKEQ.

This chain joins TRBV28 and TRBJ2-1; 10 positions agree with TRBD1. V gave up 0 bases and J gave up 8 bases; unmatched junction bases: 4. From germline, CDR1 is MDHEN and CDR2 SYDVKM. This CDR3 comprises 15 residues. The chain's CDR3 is CASSLWDRGGYEQFF. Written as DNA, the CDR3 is TGTGCCAGCAGTTTATGGGACAGGGGGGGTTATGAGCAGTTCTTC.

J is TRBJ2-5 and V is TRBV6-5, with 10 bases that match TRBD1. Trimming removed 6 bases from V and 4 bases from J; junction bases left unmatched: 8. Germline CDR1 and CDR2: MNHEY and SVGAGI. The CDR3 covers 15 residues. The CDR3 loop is CASRRSGTGVETQYF. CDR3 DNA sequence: TGTGCCAGCAGAAGGTCCGGGACAGGGGTAGAGACCCAGTACTTC.

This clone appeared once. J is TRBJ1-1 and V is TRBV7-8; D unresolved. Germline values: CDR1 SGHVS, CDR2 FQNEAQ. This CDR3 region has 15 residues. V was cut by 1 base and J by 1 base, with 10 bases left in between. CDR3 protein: CASSLVVTTNTEAFF. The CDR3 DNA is TGTGCCAGCAGCTTAGTGGTCACAACGAACACTGAAGCTTTCTTT.

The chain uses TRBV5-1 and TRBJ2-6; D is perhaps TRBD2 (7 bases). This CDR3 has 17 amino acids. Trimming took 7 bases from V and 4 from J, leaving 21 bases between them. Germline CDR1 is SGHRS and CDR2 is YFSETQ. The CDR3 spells CASAKGGPSGGANVLTF. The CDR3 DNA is TGCGCCAGCGCCAAGGGGGGGCCTTCGGGCGGGGCCAACGTCCTGACTTTC.

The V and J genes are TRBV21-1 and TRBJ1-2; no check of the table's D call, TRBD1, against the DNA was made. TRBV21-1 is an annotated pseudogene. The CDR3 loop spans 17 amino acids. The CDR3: CASSDYSRTGVNYGYTF. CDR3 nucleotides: TGTGCCAGCTCGGATTACTCCCGGACAGGGGTTAACTATGGCTACACCTTC.

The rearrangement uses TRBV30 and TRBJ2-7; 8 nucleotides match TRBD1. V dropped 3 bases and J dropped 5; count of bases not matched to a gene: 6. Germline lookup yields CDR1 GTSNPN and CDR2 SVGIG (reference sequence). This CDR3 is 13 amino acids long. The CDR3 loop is CAWSQGALNEQYF. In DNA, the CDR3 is TGTGCCTGGAGCCAGGGGGCACTGAACGAGCAGTACTTC.

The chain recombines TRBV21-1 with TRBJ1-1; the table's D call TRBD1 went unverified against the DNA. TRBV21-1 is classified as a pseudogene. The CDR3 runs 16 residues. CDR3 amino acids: CASSKFSRTVNTEAFF. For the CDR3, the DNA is TGTGCCAGCAGCAAATTTTCAAGGACAGTGAACACTGAAGCTTTCTTT.

This CDR3 is CASSLEAGGIYEQYF. The CDR3 DNA reads TGCGCCAGCAGCTTGGAGGCAGGGGGAATTTACGAGCAGTACTTC. V is TRBV5-1 and J is TRBJ2-7, with 7 bases identical to TRBD1. The germline gives CDR1 SGHRS, CDR2 YFSETQ. J gave up 4 bases and V 0 bases, and 7 bases lay outside the gene matches. There are 15 residues in the CDR3. Full variable domain (outside the CDR3, taken from reference TRBV5-1 and TRBJ2-7): KAGVTQTPRYLIKTRGQQVTLSCSPISGHRSVSWYQQTPGQGLQFLFEYFSETQRNKGNFPGRFSGRQFSNSRSEMNVSTLELGDSALYLCASSLEAGGIYEQYFGPGTRLTVT.

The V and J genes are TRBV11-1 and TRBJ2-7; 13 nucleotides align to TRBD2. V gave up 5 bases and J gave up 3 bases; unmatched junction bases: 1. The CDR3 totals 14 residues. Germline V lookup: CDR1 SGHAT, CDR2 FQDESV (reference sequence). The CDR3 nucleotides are TGTGCCAGCAGCGGGACTAGCGGGGTCTACGAGCAGTACTTC. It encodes CASSGTSGVYEQYF.

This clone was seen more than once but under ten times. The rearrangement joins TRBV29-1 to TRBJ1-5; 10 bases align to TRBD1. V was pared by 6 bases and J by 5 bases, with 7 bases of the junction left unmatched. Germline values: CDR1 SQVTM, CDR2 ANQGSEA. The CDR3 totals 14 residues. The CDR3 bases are TGCAGCGTGAGGGGGGGGACAGGGGATCAGCCCCAGCATTTT. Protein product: CSVRGGTGDQPQHF.

CDR3 region: CASTSWRGTGYTF. The CDR3 DNA is TGTGCCAGCACGTCTTGGCGGGGGACCGGCTACACCTTC. J is TRBJ1-2 and V is TRBV25-1, with D possibly being TRBD1 (5 bases). Between the trimmed V and J ends, which lost 7 bases and 8 bases, there was a span of 17 bases. CDR1 and CDR2 from the germline V gene are MGHDK and SYGVNS. The CDR3 is 13 residues long.

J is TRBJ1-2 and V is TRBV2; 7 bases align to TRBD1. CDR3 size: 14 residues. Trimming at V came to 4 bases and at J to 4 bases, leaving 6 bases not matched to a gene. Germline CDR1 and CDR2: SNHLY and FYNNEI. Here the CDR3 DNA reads TGTGCCAGCAGTGGAGCGACAGGGACCTATGGCTACACCTTC. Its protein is CASSGATGTYGYTF.

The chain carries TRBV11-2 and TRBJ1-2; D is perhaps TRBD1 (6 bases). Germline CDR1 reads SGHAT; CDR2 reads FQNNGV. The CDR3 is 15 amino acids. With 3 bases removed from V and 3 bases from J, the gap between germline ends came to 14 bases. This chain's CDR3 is CASSLYSQGYYGYTF. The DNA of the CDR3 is TGTGCCAGCAGCTTGTATTCCCAGGGGTACTATGGCTACACCTTC. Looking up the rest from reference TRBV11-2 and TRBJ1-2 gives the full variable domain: EAGVAQSPRYKIIEKRQSVAFWCNPISGHATLYWYQQILGQGPKLLIQFQNNGVVDDSQLPKDRFSAERLKGVDSTLKIQPAKLEDSAVYLCASSLYSQGYYGYTFGSGTRLTVV.

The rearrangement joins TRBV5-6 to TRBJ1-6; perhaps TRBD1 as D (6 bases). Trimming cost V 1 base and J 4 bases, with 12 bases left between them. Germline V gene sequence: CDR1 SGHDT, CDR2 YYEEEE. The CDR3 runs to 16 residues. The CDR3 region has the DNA TGTGCCAGCAGCTTGTACAGGGAGCGGTATAATTCACCCCTCCACTTT. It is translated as CASSLYRERYNSPLHF.